This TCR beta chain was identified during a study of blood T cell repertoires in COVID-19 (dated by TCRdb to about 2020). For context, the study as a whole: The collaborator samples originated in the United States, Italy and Spain and spanned the acute and convalescent phases of COVID-19. The material from the prospective study consisted of cDNA or gDNA derived from T cells, B-cell-depleted T cells, or PBMCs. Deeply sampled blood TCRbeta repertoires from subjects exposed to, actively infected with, or recovered from COVID-19 were included in the dataset. The repertoires were released in a freely available public database meant as a resource for research on the immune response to SARS-CoV-2. Samples were obtained from the ongoing ImmuneRACE study (first 160 participants) and from about 1,300 subjects provided by 6 global collaborators. The sample metadata nearly always contained a de-identified subject ID, COVID-19 status, age in years and sex. Where available, HLA class I and class II types were taken from metadata supplied by the sample provider and were not determined by assay-based typing.

The immunoSEQ Assay, a bias-controlled multiplex PCR, was used to amplify TCRbeta CDR3 regions from genomic DNA. Per the original workflow: The number of nucleated cells in each sample was estimated by amplification of reference gene primers within the assay. To quantify the absolute abundance of each unique TCRbeta CDR3 rearrangement, sequence reads were collapsed and filtered. For each sample, productive Simpson clonality was calculated as the square root of Simpson's diversity index across productive rearrangements. The table comes from immuneACCESS by way of TCRdb, which keeps in-frame sequences with V and J called. Part of the clones is missing from these tables; in studies checked, under half for an unresolved V gene and the rest for unknown reasons. Clone size and the V and J calls come from that table; the DNA yielded D and trimming. The sample table holds 90,000 to 140,000 clones, of which approximately 80% were seen once. The top ten hold under 40% of the sample.

Broad study findings and their caveats: Clinical and demographic metadata were provided uncurated, with the amount varying by source and participant.

About this clone itself: What this receptor recognizes is not known. No much larger clonotype is one base removed from it; base qualities were not supplied.

CDR3 length: 14 amino acids, cysteine to phenylalanine. Of all the DNA, just the CDR3 is kept, 42 bases in frame from base 1. The germline V gene supplies CDR1 SGHAT and CDR2 FQNNGV. V is pared back by 1 base and J by 7 bases, with 13 bases lying between the germline termini. The collaborating institutions used their own protocols to collect whole blood in K2EDTA tubes. For TCRbeta analysis, collaborator samples were shipped as frozen whole blood, as isolated PBMCs, or as DNA extracted from either sample type. The rearranged chain carries TRBV11-2 and TRBJ2-5; TRBD2 is a weak D gene call, 6 bases matching. Sequenced: peripheral blood. The receptor's source is a man older than 75 with acute or convalescent COVID-19. The nucleotides are TGTGCCAGCAGCTTAGCCTCATACGGGGGGACCCAGTACTTC. This translates into CASSLASYGGTQYF.